The 23 T cell receptor beta chains below were found in one sample sequenced in a study of response to subunit inactivated influenza vaccine. TCRdb reprocessed the RT-PCR reads with MiXCR, giving one entry per CDR3 protein. The table has under 550,000 distinct CDR3 sequences, less than 7.5% seen once; the top ten hold about an eighth. This material consisted of PBMCs from blood, taken roughly 24 months after vaccination. These receptors all stem from a man aged 45 to 70 who received an inactivated influenza vaccine.

J is TRBJ2-1 and V is TRBV21-1; the table's D call of TRBD2 was not tested on the DNA. TRBV21-1 is assigned pseudogene status. This CDR3 is built from 17 residues. The CDR3 DNA reads as TGTGCCAGCAGCAAAGACGAGGGAGGAAGCTCCTACAATGAGCAGTTCTTC. Amino acid sequence: CASSKDEGGSSYNEQFF.

There are a few counts of this clonotype. The chain carries TRBV6-2 or TRBV6-3 and TRBJ1-6; TRBD1 agrees at 7 bases. This CDR3 spans 15 amino acids. Germline lookup yields CDR1 MNHEY and CDR2 SVGEGT. With 6 bases clipped from V and 7 bases from J, the junction kept 9 bases outside the gene matches. DNA of the CDR3: TGTGCCAGCAGCGCCGGGACAGTTGGGAATTCACCCCTCCACTTT. It specifies CASSAGTVGNSPLHF.

This clonotype was observed many times. This CDR3 is CSARVTGTGSTDTQYF. The CDR3 nucleotides read TGCAGCGCTCGGGTCACCGGGACAGGGAGCACAGATACGCAGTATTTT. The genes are TRBV29-1 and TRBJ2-3; the match to TRBD1 covers 9 bases. The CDR3 spans 16 residues. CDR1 is SQVTM and CDR2 is ANQGSEA in the germline V gene. The J segment lost 0 bases and the V segment lost 7 bases, leaving 11 bases of the junction unmatched.

The chain uses TRBV5-6 and TRBJ1-2; 8 bases agree with TRBD1. CDR1 and CDR2 (germline): SGHDT, YYEEEE. The CDR3 contains 15 residues. V lost 1 base, J lost 4 bases, and 6 bases stayed unmatched. In DNA, the CDR3 is TGTGCCAGCAGCTTGCCGACAGGGGAAAGCTATGGCTACACCTTC. As protein: CASSLPTGESYGYTF.

The V and J genes are TRBV14 and TRBJ2-6; D unclear. The V and J ends lost 0 bases and 0 bases respectively, with 12 bases between them. CDR3 length: 18 amino acids. Germline V gives CDR1 SGHDN, CDR2 FVKESK. The CDR3 bases are TGTGCCAGCAGCCAAGATGAGTTTCGACTCTCTGGGGCCAACGTCCTGACTTTC. As protein: CASSQDEFRLSGANVLTF.

V gene TRBV7-3 combines with J gene TRBJ2-7, with a tentative D call TRBD2 (5 bases). The CDR3 has 13 amino acids. Per the germline V gene, CDR1 is SGHTA and CDR2 is FQGTGA. Trimming took off 5 bases at V and 5 bases at J, with 13 bases between the two ends. Here the CDR3 DNA reads TGTGCCAGCAGCCCGGGATCCTATAACGAGCAGTACTTC. It is translated as CASSPGSYNEQYF. Variable domain in full (rest from reference TRBV7-3 and TRBJ2-7): GAGVSQTPSNKVTEKGKYVELRCDPISGHTALYWYRQSLGQGPEFLIYFQGTGAADDSGLPNDRFFAVRPEGSVSTLKIQRTERGDSAVYLCASSPGSYNEQYFGPGTRLTVT.

There are many counts of this clonotype. The chain employs TRBV29-1 and TRBJ1-2; D not resolved. Germline V gene lookup returns CDR1 SQVTM and CDR2 ANQGSEA. Trimming cost V 3 bases and J 1 base, with 6 bases left between them. The CDR3 contains 12 residues. This chain's CDR3 is CSVDNYNYGYTF. The CDR3 coding sequence is TGCAGCGTTGACAATTATAACTATGGCTACACCTTC.

This clonotype was found many times. The gene calls are TRBV6-6 and TRBJ2-7; D is ambiguous. V was cut by 2 bases and J by 4 bases, with 6 bases left in between. Germline values: CDR1 MNHNY, CDR2 SVGAGI (reference sequence). This CDR3 comprises 12 residues. CDR3 sequence (DNA): TGTGCCAGCAGTTACACCAGTTACGAGCAGTACTTC. Amino acid sequence: CASSYTSYEQYF.

This clonotype has only a few counts. V gene TRBV12-3 or TRBV12-4 combines with J gene TRBJ1-1; no firm D call. The germline V and J ends were trimmed by 2 bases and 5 bases, with 12 bases remaining between them. This CDR3 is built from 14 residues. The CDR3 nucleotides are TGTGCCAGCAGTTTAATGAGTGGGGATACTGAAGCTTTCTTT. As protein: CASSLMSGDTEAFF.

This clonotype was found many times. The V gene is TRBV20-1, the J gene TRBJ2-1; D not resolved. V was cut by 6 bases and J by 5 bases, with 20 bases left in between. This CDR3 has 15 amino acids. Looked up from germline, CDR1 is DFQATT and CDR2 is SNEGSKA (reference sequence). CDR3 sequence reads: CSAALRSPHHNEQFF. CDR3 DNA: TGCAGTGCAGCCTTAAGGTCCCCTCACCACAATGAGCAGTTCTTC.

The V and J genes are TRBV20-1 and TRBJ2-2; 11 nucleotides line up with TRBD1. This CDR3 spans 15 amino acids. J was trimmed by 6 bases and V by 0 bases; bases with no gene match: 3. Germline CDR1 and CDR2: DFQATT and SNEGSKA (reference sequence). The chain's CDR3 is CSARDPGQGAGELFF. For the CDR3, the DNA is TGCAGTGCTAGAGATCCGGGACAGGGGGCCGGGGAGCTGTTTTTT.

In its sample, this clonotype was seen a few times. J is TRBJ2-1 and V is TRBV24-1; 15 bases line up with TRBD2. The CDR3 contains 20 residues. J was trimmed by 0 bases and V by 9 bases; bases with no gene match: 14. Per germline, CDR1 KGHDR and CDR2 SFDVKD. CDR3 nucleotides: TGTGCCACCGCCTCCTCAGGACTAGCGGGAGGGCCGGGCTCCTACAATGAGCAGTTCTTC. This codes for CATASSGLAGGPGSYNEQFF.

This clonotype was counted only a few times. This chain links TRBV7-4 with TRBJ2-4; D is possibly TRBD1 (6 bases). Germline V lookup: CDR1 SGHVT, CDR2 SQSDAQ. The length of the CDR3 is 19 residues. The V and J ends lost 4 bases and 0 bases respectively, with 22 bases between them. This CDR3 is CASSCHRGQGTLAKNIQYF. CDR3 in DNA: TGTGCCAGCAGCTGCCATAGGGGCCAGGGGACCTTAGCCAAAAACATTCAGTACTTC.

This clonotype has more than one count but fewer than ten. V is TRBV12-3 or TRBV12-4 and J is TRBJ2-5; the match to TRBD1 covers 7 bases. This CDR3 is built from 14 residues. After removal of 4 bases from V and 1 base from J, the junction contained 3 bases not matched to a gene. The CDR3: CASSSGQSQETQYF. The DNA for the CDR3 is TGTGCCAGCAGTTCGGGACAGAGCCAAGAGACCCAGTACTTC.

The chain links TRBV5-1 to TRBJ2-7; D may be TRBD1 or TRBD2 (5 bases each). This CDR3 spans 15 amino acids. Germline CDR1 reads SGHRS; CDR2 reads YFSETQ. V was clipped by 0 bases and J by 7 bases, with 17 bases between them. This chain's CDR3 is CASSLVGSLWGEQYF. The CDR3 region has the DNA TGCGCCAGCAGCTTGGTCGGCAGCCTTTGGGGGGAGCAGTACTTC.

This clonotype was recorded a few times. The rearrangement links TRBV4-2 to TRBJ1-5, with 9 nucleotides matching TRBD1. V shed 1 base, J shed 6 bases, and the junction held 7 bases outside the gene matches. This CDR3 comprises 16 residues. CDR1 is LGHNA, CDR2 YNFKEQ, per germline. The CDR3 here is CASSQVGDRESQPQHF. The CDR3, as DNA: TGTGCCAGCAGCCAAGTCGGGGACAGGGAATCTCAGCCCCAGCATTTT.

This clonotype was counted only a few times. The chain links TRBV5-5 to TRBJ2-1, with 10 nucleotides matching TRBD1. J lost 7 bases, V lost 4 bases, and 5 bases had no gene match. Germline assignment: CDR1 SGHKS and CDR2 YYEKEE (reference sequence). The length of the CDR3 is 14 residues. In DNA, the CDR3 is TGTGCCAGCAGCCCATGGACAGGGGGTAATGAGCAGTTCTTC. It specifies CASSPWTGGNEQFF.

CDR3 nucleotide sequence: TGTGCCATCAGTGAGTCCACTAGCCGCTCGGGGAATGAGCAGTTCTTC. Its translation: CAISESTSRSGNEQFF. The V call is TRBV10-3, the J call TRBJ2-1; a weak D match, TRBD2 (6 bases). The CDR3 contains 16 residues. The V and J ends lost 0 bases and 7 bases respectively, with 16 bases between them. In germline, CDR1 is ENHRY, CDR2 SYGVKD.

The CDR3 nucleotides read TGTGCCAGCAGCACCGGGACTAGCAAATTGATGAGGGAGACCCAGTACTTC. Its translation is CASSTGTSKLMRETQYF. The chain is built from TRBV5-6 and TRBJ2-5, with 9 bases aligning to TRBD2. V shed 4 bases and J 5 bases; nucleotides not matched to a gene: 15. The germline V gene encodes CDR1 SGHDT and CDR2 YYEEEE. The CDR3 is 17 amino acids.

This clonotype turned up a few times. This chain joins TRBV20-1 and TRBJ1-5; weak D call: TRBD1 (5 bases). Trimming pared 3 bases from V and 2 bases from J, leaving 8 bases between. Germline CDR1 and CDR2: DFQATT and SNEGSKA (reference sequence). The length of the CDR3 is 13 residues. The CDR3, as DNA: TGCAGTGCTAGGTCGACAGGCAATCAGCCCCAGCATTTT. Its protein product is CSARSTGNQPQHF.

The chain uses TRBV3-1 and TRBJ2-7; 9 bases are a match to TRBD2. J was trimmed by 4 bases and V by 3 bases; bases with no gene match: 13. Germline assignment: CDR1 LGHDT and CDR2 YNNKEL (reference sequence). This CDR3 contains 17 residues. Here the CDR3 reads CASSQSASREGSYEQYF. CDR3 coding DNA: TGTGCCAGCAGCCAGTCCGCCTCGCGGGAGGGGTCTTACGAGCAGTACTTC.

This clonotype has at least ten counts. A junction end diverges from the germline sequence, so it may reflect a read error. This chain joins TRBV20-1 and TRBJ2-1; D is perhaps TRBD2 (5 bases). Per the germline V gene, CDR1 is DFQATT and CDR2 is SNEGSKA (reference sequence). The CDR3 is 10 residues long. DNA of the CDR3: TGCAGTGCCAGCTGGGTTTTGGAGGTCTTC. This sequence encodes CSASWVLEVF.

This clonotype was seen a few times. The chain has TRBV6-4 and TRBJ2-3; D perhaps matches TRBD1 (6 bases). The CDR3 sequence is 15 residues long. Germline CDR1 is MRHNA and CDR2 is SNTAGT. V lost 4 bases to trimming and J lost 4 bases, with 15 bases between them. The CDR3 reads CASSAFQGRADTQYF. The DNA for the CDR3 is TGTGCCAGCAGTGCCTTCCAGGGGCGCGCAGATACGCAGTATTTT.